This TCR beta chain was observed in a study of CD8+ T cells in alopecia areata. Study information: Severity in treated patients was scored by percentage of scalp area affected. Study-wide points: Numerous clones, expanded in lesions, remained in scalp and blood during tofacitinib.

Of note for this clone: Its specificity is not known.

Indicated treatment: oral pan-JAK inhibitor, 5-10 mg twice daily. Peripheral blood samples and lesional scalp punch biopsies were obtained from alopecia areata patients. PBMCs were stained for CD3, CD4 and CD8, and CD4+ and CD8+ T cells were sorted. Germline CDR1 is MNHEY and CDR2 is SVGAGI. The V end was cut by 5 bases, the J end by 8 bases, with 13 bases between. The CDR3 is made up of 13 amino acids. RNA extraction was followed by reverse transcription into cDNA, which acted as the sequencing template. Here immunoSEQ multiplex PCR was the method, and the copy in TCRdb shows in-frame clones only, minus some. Here the sample spans 100,000 to 150,000 clones, around 63% being singletons.

The receptor was isolated from a human donor with alopecia areata. The sample here was CD4+ T cells sorted from blood, taken at week 4, from a patient treated with tofacitinib. This chain links TRBV6-5 with TRBJ2-1; D gene unclear. The CDR3 DNA follows: TGTGCCAGCAGTCTCCTTGGACGGTATGAGCAGTTCTTC. It is translated as CASSLLGRYEQFF.